This TCR beta chain comes out of a study of CD8 T cells in Susac syndrome. Study-wide points: When the CD4+ T cell repertoires of patients with Susac syndrome were examined, they did not show any clonal expansion.

When the RNA was reverse transcribed, random hexamers were used with an input of about 0.5 to 1 ug. One entry per CDR3 protein results from TCRdb running MiXCR on the immunoSEQ multiplex PCR reads. The table lists under 200,000 distinct CDR3 sequences, more than 85% of them singletons, with around 0.079% in the top ten. A note on this clonotype: Its antigen is not identified.

Sequencing of TCR beta was carried out in blood CD8+ and CD4+ T cells. Patients with Susac syndrome fulfilled recently defined diagnostic criteria for definite or probable disease. TEMRA cells were enriched by FACS, and CD4+ and CD8+ T cells were negatively isolated. This CDR3 has 19 amino acids. After removal of 4 bases from V and 0 bases from J, the junction contained 12 bases not matched to a gene. The chain couples TRBV23-1 to TRBJ2-1; 10 bases match TRBD1. TRBV23-1 is treated as an ORF (open reading frame) with a function not yet certain. The sample taken for sequencing was CD4+ T cells from PBMCs. This TCR derives from a human donor with Susac syndrome. The CDR3 region has the DNA TGCGCCAGCAGTCTCCCGGGACAGGGGTGGGGAAACTCCTACAATGAGCAGTTCTTC. It codes for CASSLPGQGWGNSYNEQFF.